The sequence of this T cell receptor (beta chain) was determined in a study of T cell repertoires in cytomegalovirus infection. Looking at the study overall: Matching HLA type, along with CMV infection, was indicated by public TCR beta signatures. Study-wide results and limits: CMV carriers having the relevant HLA were flagged by cumulative public TCR beta family frequency. Dominant in the ex vivo response were TCR beta clonotypes restricted by HLA-C and specific for CMV.

Each CDR3 protein is one row after TCRdb ran MiXCR on the reads. The table includes around 280,000 distinct CDR3 sequences, 12% to 15% detected once. With V trimmed by 4 bases and J by 6 bases, 6 bases remained unmatched. This CDR3 comprises 15 residues. CDR1 and CDR2 from the germline V gene are SGHTA and FQGNSA. This clonotype came up many times. Its antigen remains unknown. The rearrangement joins TRBV7-2 to TRBJ2-7, with 13 bases aligning to TRBD2. The clonotype comes from a human donor in good health (CMV status not recorded). Some clones in this sample may be carry-over from other donors' samples. Sequenced: PBMCs. The CDR3 DNA follows: TGTGCCAGCAGCTCCGGACTAGCGGGAGTCGGCGAGCAGTACTTC. Translating it yields CASSSGLAGVGEQYF.